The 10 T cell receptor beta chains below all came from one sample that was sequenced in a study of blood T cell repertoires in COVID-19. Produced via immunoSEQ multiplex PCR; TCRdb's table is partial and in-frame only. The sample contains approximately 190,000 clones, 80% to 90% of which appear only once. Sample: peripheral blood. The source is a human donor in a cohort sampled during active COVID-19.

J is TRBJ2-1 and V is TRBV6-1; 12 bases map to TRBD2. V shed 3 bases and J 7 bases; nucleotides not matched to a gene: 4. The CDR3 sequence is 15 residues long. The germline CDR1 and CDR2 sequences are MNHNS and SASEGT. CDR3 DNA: TGTGCCAGCAGTGACCCTAGCGGGAGGGGGAATGAGCAGTTCTTC. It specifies CASSDPSGRGNEQFF.

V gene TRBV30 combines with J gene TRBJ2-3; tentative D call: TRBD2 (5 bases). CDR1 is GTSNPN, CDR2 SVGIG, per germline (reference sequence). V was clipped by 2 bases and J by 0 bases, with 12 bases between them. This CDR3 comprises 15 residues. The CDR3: CAWSPVGGSTDTQYF. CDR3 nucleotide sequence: TGTGCCTGGAGTCCCGTAGGCGGGAGCACAGATACGCAGTATTTT.

CDR3 loop: CASSFNGGSGNTIYF. DNA for the CDR3: TGCGCCAGCAGCTTTAACGGGGGCTCTGGAAACACCATATATTTT. The chain employs TRBV5-1 and TRBJ1-3; a possible D gene is TRBD1 (5 bases). The V end was cut by 2 bases, the J end by 0 bases, with 9 bases between. Germline V gives CDR1 SGHRS, CDR2 YFSETQ. The CDR3 runs to 15 residues.

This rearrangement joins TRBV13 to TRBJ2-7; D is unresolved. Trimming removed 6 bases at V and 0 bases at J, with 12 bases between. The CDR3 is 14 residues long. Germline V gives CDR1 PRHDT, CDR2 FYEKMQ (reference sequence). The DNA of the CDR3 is TGTGCCAGCAGGGCCTCTACAGCCTCCTACGAGCAGTACGTC. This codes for CASRASTASYEQYV.

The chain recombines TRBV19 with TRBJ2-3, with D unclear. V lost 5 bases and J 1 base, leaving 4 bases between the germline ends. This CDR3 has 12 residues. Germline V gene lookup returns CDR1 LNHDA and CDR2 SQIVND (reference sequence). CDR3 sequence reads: CASSAGTDTQYF. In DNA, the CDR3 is TGTGCCAGTAGTGCGGGCACAGATACGCAGTATTTT.

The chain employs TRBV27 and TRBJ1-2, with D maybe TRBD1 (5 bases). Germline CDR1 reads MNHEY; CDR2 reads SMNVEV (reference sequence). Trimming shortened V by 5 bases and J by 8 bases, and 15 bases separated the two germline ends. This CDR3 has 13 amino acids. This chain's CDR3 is CASSPWGVGGYTF. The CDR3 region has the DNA TGTGCCAGCAGTCCTTGGGGGGTAGGGGGCTACACCTTC.

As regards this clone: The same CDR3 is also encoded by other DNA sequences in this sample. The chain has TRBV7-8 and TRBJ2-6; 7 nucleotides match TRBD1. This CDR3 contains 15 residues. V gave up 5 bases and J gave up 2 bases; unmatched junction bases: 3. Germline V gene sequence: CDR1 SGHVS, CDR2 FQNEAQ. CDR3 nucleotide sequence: TGTGCCAGCAGCCCCACAGGGGCTGGGGCCAACGTCCTGACTTTC. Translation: CASSPTGAGANVLTF.

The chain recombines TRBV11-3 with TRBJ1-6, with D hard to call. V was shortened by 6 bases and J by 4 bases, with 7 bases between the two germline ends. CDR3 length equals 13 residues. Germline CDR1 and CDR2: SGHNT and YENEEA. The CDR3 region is CASSRQYNSPLHF. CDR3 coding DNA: TGTGCCAGCAGTCGACAATATAATTCACCCCTCCACTTT.

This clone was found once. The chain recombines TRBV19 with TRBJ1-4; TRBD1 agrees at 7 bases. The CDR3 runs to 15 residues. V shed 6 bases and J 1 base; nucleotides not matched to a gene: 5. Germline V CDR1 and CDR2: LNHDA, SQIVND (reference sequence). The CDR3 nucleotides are TGTGCCAGTAGCCTTGACAGGGTAACTAATGAAAAACTGTTTTTT. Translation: CASSLDRVTNEKLFF.

The CDR3 sequence is CASSLNPVGSPGSDTEAFF. CDR3 DNA: TGCGCCAGCAGCTTAAACCCCGTGGGCTCCCCCGGGAGTGACACTGAAGCTTTCTTT. V and J are TRBV5-1 and TRBJ1-1; unclear D gene. This CDR3 comprises 19 residues. The V gene's germline CDR1 is SGHRS and CDR2 YFSETQ. The ends were cut back, 2 bases at V and 3 bases at J, with 26 bases in the middle.